This T cell receptor beta chain was identified in a study of cytomegalovirus exposure and HLA in healthy donors. PCR used 60 Vbeta primers and 13 Jbeta primers. The data were produced by immunoSEQ multiplex PCR, yet TCRdb's version contains in-frame clones alone and is incomplete. The table records 150,000 or so clones, 70% to 85% of them present only once. This CDR3 has 17 amino acids. Germline CDR1 and CDR2: SGDLS and YYNGEE. V shed 4 bases, J shed 7 bases, and the junction held 7 bases outside the gene matches. The chain employs TRBV9 and TRBJ2-2, with TRBD2 matching over 16 bases. This sequence was found in a woman aged 40-49 years in good health and CMV-seronegative. What was sequenced was PBMCs. CDR3 bases: TGTGCCAGCAGCCCGGGGACTAGCGGGAGGGCCCACGGGGAGCTGTTTTTT. The encoded protein is CASSPGTSGRAHGELFF.